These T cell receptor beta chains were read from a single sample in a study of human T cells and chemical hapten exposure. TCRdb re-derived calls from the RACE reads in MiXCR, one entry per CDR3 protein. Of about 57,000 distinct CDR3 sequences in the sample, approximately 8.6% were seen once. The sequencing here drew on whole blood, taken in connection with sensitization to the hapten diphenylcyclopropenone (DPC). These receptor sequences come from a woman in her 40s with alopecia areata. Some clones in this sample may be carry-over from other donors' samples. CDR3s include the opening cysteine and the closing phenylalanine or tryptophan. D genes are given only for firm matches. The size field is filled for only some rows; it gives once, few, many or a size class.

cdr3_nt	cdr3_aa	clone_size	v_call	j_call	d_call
TGTGCCAGCAGTGAATTAGAGGGGACTAGCACAGATACGCAGTATTTT	CASSELEGTSTDTQYF	NA	TRBV2	TRBJ2-3	NA
TGTGCCAGCAGCTTAGACGGGGGAGATACGCAGTATTTT	CASSLDGGDTQYF	few	TRBV7-6	TRBJ2-3	NA
TGTGCCAGCAGCTTAAGCGGCAGCCAAGAGACCCAGTACTTC	CASSLSGSQETQYF	many	TRBV7-3	TRBJ2-5	NA
TGTGCCAGCAGCTTAGTTACGGACATTGTAGATACGCAGTATTTT	CASSLVTDIVDTQYF	many	TRBV7-9	TRBJ2-3	NA
TGCGCCAGCAGCCCGTCCCGCGAGCAGTTCTTC	CASSPSREQFF	NA	TRBV5-1	TRBJ2-1	NA
TGCGCCAGCAGCAAAGGGACAGGGGGCTCTGAAGCTTTCTTT	CASSKGTGGSEAFF	NA	TRBV4-3	TRBJ1-1	TRBD1
TGCAGTGCTAGAGGTGGACAGGGAGGCTTAACCGGGGAGCTGTTTTTT	CSARGGQGGLTGELFF	many	TRBV20-1	TRBJ2-2	TRBD1
TGTGCCAGCAGACGAGGGGGAAACACCATATATTTT	CASRRGGNTIYF	many	TRBV7-9	TRBJ1-3	NA
TGTGCCAGCAGCTCACGACTAGCCCGTCGAAATGAGCAGTTCTTC	CASSSRLARRNEQFF	many	TRBV7-9	TRBJ2-1	TRBD2
TGTGCCAGCAGTCCCCGGGGACAGGGCGATCAGCCCCAGCATTTT	CASSPRGQGDQPQHF	NA	TRBV6-2/TRBV6-3	TRBJ1-5	TRBD1
TGTGCCAGCAGCTCACAGGGAATTGGGCCCGGGGAGCTGTTTTTT	CASSSQGIGPGELFF	many	TRBV7-9	TRBJ2-2	NA
TGTGCCAGCAAACTGCAGGGACTGCCGACAGATACGCAGTATTTT	CASKLQGLPTDTQYF	many	TRBV10-3	TRBJ2-3	NA
TGCGCCAGCAGCCGTCAGATAACAGAAAAACTGTTTTTT	CASSRQITEKLFF	few	TRBV4-3	TRBJ1-4	NA
TGTGCCAGCTCACCCGACCACTTCAATCAGCCCCAGCATTTT	CASSPDHFNQPQHF	few	TRBV18	TRBJ1-5	NA
TGTGCCAGCAGCCGGACAGGGGGCGCCTCCTATAATTCACCCCTCCACTTT	CASSRTGGASYNSPLHF	many	TRBV6-2/TRBV6-3	TRBJ1-6	TRBD1
TGCAGTGCTTGGGGACAGGGGCCCGTCGAGCAGTACTTC	CSAWGQGPVEQYF	many	TRBV20-1	TRBJ2-7	TRBD1
TGCAGTGCTAGGGTAGGGGGGGCTACAGGTCAGCCCCAGCATTTT	CSARVGGATGQPQHF	few	TRBV20-1	TRBJ1-5	NA
TGTGCCAAAAAGGCGGGGATTGAAGATACGCAGTATTTT	CAKKAGIEDTQYF	many	TRBV2	TRBJ2-3	NA
TGCGCCAGCAGCCAACAACAGCTGAACACTGAAGCTTTCTTT	CASSQQQLNTEAFF	once	TRBV4-1	TRBJ1-1	NA
TGTGCCAGCAGATCCTACAATGAGCAGTTCTTC	CASRSYNEQFF	many	TRBV28	TRBJ2-1	NA
TGTGCCAGCAGCGCCGTAGGGACGGCCTTCTCACCCCTCCACTTT	CASSAVGTAFSPLHF	many	TRBV7-9	TRBJ1-6	NA
TGTGCCAGCAGCGCGACCTACGAGCAGTACTTC	CASSATYEQYF	many	TRBV5-6	TRBJ2-7	NA
TGCGGCATCGCCCGGACAGCAAGAAACACCATATATTTT	CGIARTARNTIYF	once	TRBV29-1	TRBJ1-3	NA
TGCAGTGCGAGATGGGGGGCTGAAGCTTTCTTT	CSARWGAEAFF	few	TRBV20-1	TRBJ1-1	NA
TGTGCCAGCAGTGAACGTTGGAGCTACGAGCAGTACTTC	CASSERWSYEQYF	many	TRBV6-1	TRBJ2-7	NA